The 24 T cell receptor beta chains presented below share a single source sample, sequenced in a study of blood T cell repertoires in COVID-19. Sequenced by immunoSEQ multiplex PCR; TCRdb stores in-frame clones only, minus some. The sample has about 100,000 clones, approximately 93% seen once. The sample taken for sequencing was peripheral blood. These receptors were obtained from a man aged 50 to 59 with active COVID-19.

This clone occurred a few times. This chain connects TRBV19 to TRBJ1-4; 9 bases map to TRBD1. This CDR3 is 16 amino acids long. Per the germline V gene, CDR1 is LNHDA and CDR2 is SQIVND (reference sequence). V trimming: 1 base; J trimming: 5 bases; junction bases outside the gene matches: 5. The DNA for the CDR3 is TGTGCCAGTAGTATAGTGCGCACAGGGGGCAATGAAAAACTGTTTTTT. Translating gives CASSIVRTGGNEKLFF. The complete variable domain, with remaining parts taken from reference TRBV19 and TRBJ1-4, reads DGGITQSPKYLFRKEGQNVTLSCEQNLNHDAMYWYRQDPGQGLRLIYYSQIVNDFQKGDIAEGYSVSREKKESFPLTVTSAQKNPTAFYLCASSIVRTGGNEKLFFGSGTQLSVL.

The CDR3 DNA reads TGTGCCAGCAGCCGACAGGGGGCGGGCGAGCAGTACGTC. It codes for CASSRQGAGEQYV. V is TRBV3-1 (or the pseudogene TRBV3-2) and J is TRBJ2-7; 10 positions match TRBD1. Looked up from germline, CDR1 is LGHDT and CDR2 is YNNKEL (reference sequence). The V segment lost 4 bases and the J segment 6 bases; nucleotides outside the gene matches: 3. This CDR3 spans 13 amino acids.

V is TRBV5-8 and J is TRBJ2-4; 7 bases agree with TRBD2. In germline, CDR1 is SGHTS, CDR2 YDEGEE. Trimming cost V 4 bases and J 6 bases; bases outside gene matches: 7. The CDR3 has 14 amino acids. This CDR3 reads CASSLTSVRNIQYF. DNA of the CDR3: TGTGCCAGCAGCCTAACTAGCGTCAGAAACATTCAGTACTTC.

The gene calls are TRBV10-1 and TRBJ2-7; maybe TRBD2 (7 bases). CDR3 length equals 16 residues. Germline CDR1 and CDR2: WNHNN and SYGVQD (reference sequence). V lost 3 bases to trimming and J lost 1 base, with 16 bases between them. The CDR3 here is CASSEGGGMLSYEQYF. The CDR3 nucleotides read TGCGCCAGCAGTGAAGGGGGGGGGATGTTATCCTACGAGCAGTACTTC.

The rearrangement uses TRBV27 and TRBJ1-1; D gene unclear. The V and J ends lost 5 bases and 0 bases respectively, with 10 bases between them. This CDR3 comprises 14 residues. CDR1 is MNHEY and CDR2 is SMNVEV in the germline V gene (reference sequence). CDR3 bases: TGTGCCAGCAGTCCGTGGGAGCTGAACACTGAAGCTTTCTTT. Translation: CASSPWELNTEAFF.

The CDR3 loop reads CASIGTGGTGELFF. The CDR3 nucleotides are TGTGCCAGCATAGGGACAGGGGGGACCGGGGAGCTGTTTTTT. The rearrangement links TRBV6-5 to TRBJ2-2; TRBD1 matches 11 bases. Germline CDR1 MNHEY, CDR2 SVGAGI. V dropped 7 bases and J dropped 5; count of bases not matched to a gene: 3. This CDR3 comprises 14 residues.

This chain joins TRBV11-2 and TRBJ1-2; the match to TRBD1 covers 7 bases. The CDR3 length is 14 residues. After removal of 5 bases from V and 2 bases from J, the junction contained 5 bases not matched to a gene. Germline V gives CDR1 SGHAT, CDR2 FQNNGV. CDR3 sequence reads: CASSPSTGNYGYTF. The CDR3 nucleotides read TGTGCCAGCAGCCCCTCGACAGGGAACTATGGCTACACCTTC.

This chain joins TRBV6-2 or TRBV6-3 and TRBJ1-1; 7 bases match TRBD1. CDR1 MNHEY and CDR2 SVGEGT come from the germline V gene. The CDR3 length is 14 residues. Trimming at V came to 2 bases and at J to 3 bases, leaving 3 bases not matched to a gene. The CDR3 DNA sequence: TGTGCCAGCAGTTACCAGACAGGGTACACTGAAGCTTTCTTT. This encodes CASSYQTGYTEAFF.

V gene TRBV27 combines with J gene TRBJ1-1; 8 nucleotides align to TRBD1. This CDR3 has 17 residues. Looked up from germline, CDR1 is MNHEY and CDR2 is SMNVEV (reference sequence). Trimming at V came to 5 bases and at J to 0 bases, leaving 11 bases not matched to a gene. In DNA, the CDR3 is TGTGCCAGCAGTCCGGGACAGGCGCAGGGGATGAACACTGAAGCTTTCTTT. As protein: CASSPGQAQGMNTEAFF.

This CDR3 reads CASSQWTNTGELFF. Here the CDR3 DNA reads TGCGCCAGCAGTCAATGGACAAACACCGGGGAGCTGTTTTTT. The chain carries TRBV23-1 and TRBJ2-2; maybe TRBD1 (5 bases). TRBV23-1 is sorted into the ORF group, with uncertain function. The CDR3 is 14 residues long. Trimming removed 1 base at V and 2 bases at J, with 5 bases between.

A single count supports this clone. The chain carries TRBV5-1 and TRBJ1-4; TRBD1 aligns across 7 bases. Losses at the gene ends were 1 base for V and 8 bases for J; bases not matched to a gene: 8. The CDR3 totals 15 residues. Germline CDR1 reads SGHRS; CDR2 reads YFSETQ. The CDR3 sequence: CASSLLTGSYEKLFF. DNA for the CDR3: TGCGCCAGCAGCTTGCTGACAGGGTCTTACGAAAAACTGTTTTTT.

The gene calls are TRBV13 and TRBJ1-1; D is unclear. Germline values: CDR1 PRHDT, CDR2 FYEKMQ (reference sequence). V was trimmed by 5 bases and J by 4 bases, leaving 17 bases between them. The CDR3 sequence is 15 residues long. CDR3 DNA: TGTGCCAGCAGCCCGGGGAACCGGTGGGGCACTGAAGCTTTCTTT. Translated: CASSPGNRWGTEAFF. The full variable domain, rest sourced from reference TRBV13 and TRBJ1-1, is AAGVIQSPRHLIKEKRETATLKCYPIPRHDTVYWYQQGPGQDPQFLISFYEKMQSDKGSIPDRFSAQQFSDYHSELNMSSLELGDSALYFCASSPGNRWGTEAFFGQGTRLTVV.

This clone has just one count. An end of the junction differs from the germline gene, which may be a read error. The CDR3 coding sequence is TGTGCCAGCAGAGAAGGGGCGACGAACACCGGGGAGCTGTTTTTT. It yields the protein CASREGATNTGELFF. V is TRBV2 and J is TRBJ2-2, with a tentative D call TRBD1 (5 bases). This CDR3 has 15 amino acids. Per the germline V gene, CDR1 is SNHLY and CDR2 is FYNNEI. Based on the CDR3 plus reference TRBV2 and TRBJ2-2, the full variable domain is EPEVTQTPSHQVTQMGQEVILRCVPISNHLYFYWYRQILGQKVEFLVSFYNNEISEKSEIFDDQFSVERPDGSNFTLKIRSTKLEDSAMYFCASREGATNTGELFFGEGSRLTVL.

The rearrangement uses TRBV29-1 and TRBJ2-1; weak D call: TRBD2 (6 bases). V was clipped by 5 bases and J by 7 bases, with 15 bases between them. This CDR3 has 13 amino acids. Per the germline V gene, CDR1 is SQVTM and CDR2 is ANQGSEA. The CDR3 DNA reads TGCAGCGTTAACCGGGCCGCGGGGAATGAGCAGTTCTTC. Translating gives CSVNRAAGNEQFF.

The chain uses TRBV7-2 and TRBJ2-2; D may be TRBD2 (6 bases). Trimming pared 5 bases from V and 0 bases from J, leaving 16 bases between. Germline V gene sequence: CDR1 SGHTA, CDR2 FQGNSA. This CDR3 is built from 17 residues. The CDR3 DNA reads as TGTGCCAGCAGCAACCGCCCGGGACTTGCGAACACCGGGGAGCTGTTTTTT. It is translated as CASSNRPGLANTGELFF.

V and J are TRBV11-1 and TRBJ1-1, with 8 bases fitting TRBD1. Germline CDR1 and CDR2: SGHAT and FQDESV (reference sequence). CDR3 length: 15 amino acids. V lost 5 bases and J lost 0; bases outside the gene matches: 5. The CDR3 here is CASSTYRGLNTEAFF. The DNA of the CDR3 is TGTGCCAGCAGCACTTACAGGGGGTTGAACACTGAAGCTTTCTTT.

V usage is TRBV6-2 or TRBV6-3 and J usage is TRBJ1-6; no reliable D call. CDR1 is MNHEY and CDR2 is SVGEGT in the germline V gene. V was trimmed by 0 bases and J by 5 bases, leaving 11 bases between them. The length of the CDR3 is 16 residues. The CDR3 DNA reads TGTGCCAGCAGTTACTCGAGAGGTTCTCATAATTCACCCCTCCACTTT. It is translated as CASSYSRGSHNSPLHF.

The CDR3 loop is CASSESIRNTIYF. DNA of the CDR3: TGCGCCAGCAGTGAGTCTATCCGGAACACCATATATTTT. The chain links TRBV10-2 to TRBJ1-3; D uncertain. Between the trimmed V and J ends, which lost 0 bases and 7 bases, there was a span of 7 bases. Germline CDR1 reads WSHSY; CDR2 reads SAAADI. This CDR3 spans 13 amino acids.

V usage is TRBV20-1 and J usage is TRBJ2-1; 9 nucleotides line up with TRBD2. This CDR3 comprises 14 residues. Germline CDR1 and CDR2: DFQATT and SNEGSKA (reference sequence). The trim removed 3 bases at V and 6 bases at J, leaving 6 bases unmatched. CDR3 protein: CSASEKGLANEQFF. The CDR3 DNA follows: TGCAGTGCTAGTGAAAAGGGACTAGCCAATGAGCAGTTCTTC.

V usage is TRBV19 and J usage is TRBJ2-5; 10 bases fit TRBD2. This CDR3 contains 14 residues. In germline, CDR1 is LNHDA, CDR2 SQIVND (reference sequence). The trim removed 5 bases at V and 1 base at J, leaving 1 base unmatched. The CDR3 nucleotides read TGTGCCAGTAGTGGACTAGCGGCCCAAGAGACCCAGTACTTC. Translating it yields CASSGLAAQETQYF.

This clone was recorded once. J is TRBJ1-1 and V is TRBV7-8; no clear D gene. The V and J ends lost 0 bases and 5 bases respectively, with 13 bases between them. The germline V gene encodes CDR1 SGHVS and CDR2 FQNEAQ. The CDR3 covers 15 residues. The CDR3 spells CASSLAPPQRTEAFF. The CDR3 DNA reads as TGTGCCAGCAGCTTAGCGCCCCCACAGCGGACTGAAGCTTTCTTT.

V usage is TRBV5-1 and J usage is TRBJ2-5, with TRBD2 as a possible D gene (7 bases). Per the germline V gene, CDR1 is SGHRS and CDR2 is YFSETQ. Trimming took 4 bases from V and 5 from J, leaving 18 bases between them. The CDR3 is made up of 15 amino acids. The CDR3 is CASSRGAGRSETQYF. CDR3 DNA sequence: TGCGCCAGCAGCCGGGGGGCAGGGAGGTCGGAGACCCAGTACTTC.

V and J are TRBV5-6 and TRBJ2-2; D unclear. V was clipped by 2 bases and J by 0 bases, with 17 bases between them. The V gene's germline CDR1 is SGHDT and CDR2 YYEEEE. This CDR3 region has 18 residues. The CDR3 sequence is CASSFRRPLNANTGELFF. CDR3 bases: TGTGCCAGCAGCTTCCGGCGGCCCCTAAACGCGAACACCGGGGAGCTGTTTTTT.

This chain joins TRBV2 and TRBJ1-5; D gene uncertain. V lost 6 bases to trimming and J lost 3 bases, with 9 bases between them. This CDR3 has 13 amino acids. Germline V lookup: CDR1 SNHLY, CDR2 FYNNEI. The CDR3 loop reads CASRLENNQPQHF. The CDR3 coding sequence is TGTGCCAGCAGGCTCGAGAACAATCAGCCCCAGCATTTT.